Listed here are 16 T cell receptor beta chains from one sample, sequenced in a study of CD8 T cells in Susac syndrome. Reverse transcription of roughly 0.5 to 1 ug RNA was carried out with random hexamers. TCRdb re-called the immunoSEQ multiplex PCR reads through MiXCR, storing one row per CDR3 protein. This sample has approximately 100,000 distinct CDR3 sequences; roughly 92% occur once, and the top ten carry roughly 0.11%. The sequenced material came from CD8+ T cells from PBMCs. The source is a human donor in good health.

The CDR3 sequence is CASSLGGSNNEQFF. The CDR3 DNA reads TGCGCCAGCAGCTTAGGCGGGAGCAACAATGAGCAGTTCTTC. This chain links TRBV5-1 with TRBJ2-1; TRBD2 matches 7 bases. The junction had 4 bases not matched to a gene; V was cut back by 2 bases and J by 5 bases. The CDR3 has 14 amino acids. Looked up from germline, CDR1 is SGHRS and CDR2 is YFSETQ.

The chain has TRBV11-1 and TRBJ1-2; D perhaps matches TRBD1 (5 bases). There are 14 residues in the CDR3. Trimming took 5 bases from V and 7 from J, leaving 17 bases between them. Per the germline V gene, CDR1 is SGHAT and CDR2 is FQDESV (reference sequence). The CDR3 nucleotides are TGTGCCAGCAGCCGCCTACCGGGACGGAGTGGCTACACCTTC. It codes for CASSRLPGRSGYTF.

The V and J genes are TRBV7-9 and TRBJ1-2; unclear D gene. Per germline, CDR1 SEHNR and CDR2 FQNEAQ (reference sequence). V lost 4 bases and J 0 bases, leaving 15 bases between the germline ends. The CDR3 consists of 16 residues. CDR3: CASSSPLVHPNYGYTF. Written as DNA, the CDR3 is TGTGCCAGCAGCTCCCCTCTGGTGCATCCTAACTATGGCTACACCTTC.

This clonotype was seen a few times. This CDR3 reads CSVPDYGYTF. DNA of the CDR3: TGCAGCGTTCCGGATTATGGCTACACCTTC. This chain connects TRBV29-1 to TRBJ1-2; D is unclear. Germline CDR1 SQVTM, CDR2 ANQGSEA. This CDR3 is built from 10 residues. V gave up 5 bases and J gave up 5 bases, with 6 bases separating them.

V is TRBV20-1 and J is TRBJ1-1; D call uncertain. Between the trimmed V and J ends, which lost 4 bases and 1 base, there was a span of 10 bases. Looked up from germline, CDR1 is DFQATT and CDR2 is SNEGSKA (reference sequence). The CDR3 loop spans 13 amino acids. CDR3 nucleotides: TGCAGTGCTACCGGACTGAGGAACACTGAAGCTTTCTTT. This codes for CSATGLRNTEAFF.

The CDR3 loop reads CASEARETQYF. CDR3 nucleotide sequence: TGTGCCTCGGAGGCTCGGGAGACCCAGTACTTC. The rearrangement uses TRBV7-8 and TRBJ2-5, with D possibly matching TRBD2 (5 bases). Germline CDR1 is SGHVS and CDR2 is FQNEAQ. V lost 11 bases, J lost 5 bases, and 12 bases lay in between. This CDR3 has 11 amino acids.

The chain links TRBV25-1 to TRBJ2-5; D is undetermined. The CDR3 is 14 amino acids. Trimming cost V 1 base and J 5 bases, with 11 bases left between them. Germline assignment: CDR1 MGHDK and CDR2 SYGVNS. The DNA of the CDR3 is TGTGCCAGCAGTGAATCCATTTACGGCGAGACCCAGTACTTC. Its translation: CASSESIYGETQYF.

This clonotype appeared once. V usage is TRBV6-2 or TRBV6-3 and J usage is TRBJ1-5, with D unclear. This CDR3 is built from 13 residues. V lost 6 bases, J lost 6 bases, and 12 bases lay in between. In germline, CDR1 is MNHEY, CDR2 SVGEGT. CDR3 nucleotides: TGTGCCAGCAGATCCAGTCGGGTTCAGCCCCAGCATTTT. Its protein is CASRSSRVQPQHF.

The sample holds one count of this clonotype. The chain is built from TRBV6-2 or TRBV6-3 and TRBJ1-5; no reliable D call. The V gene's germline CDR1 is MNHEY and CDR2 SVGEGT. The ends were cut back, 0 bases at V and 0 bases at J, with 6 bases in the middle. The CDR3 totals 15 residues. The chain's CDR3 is CASSYSGYSNQPQHF. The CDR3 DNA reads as TGTGCCAGCAGTTACTCAGGGTATAGCAATCAGCCCCAGCATTTT.

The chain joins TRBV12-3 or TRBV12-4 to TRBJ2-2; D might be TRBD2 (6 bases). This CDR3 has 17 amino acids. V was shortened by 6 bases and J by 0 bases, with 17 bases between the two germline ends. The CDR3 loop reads CASRARDSSPNTGELFF. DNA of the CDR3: TGTGCCAGCAGGGCACGGGACTCTTCTCCGAACACCGGGGAGCTGTTTTTT.

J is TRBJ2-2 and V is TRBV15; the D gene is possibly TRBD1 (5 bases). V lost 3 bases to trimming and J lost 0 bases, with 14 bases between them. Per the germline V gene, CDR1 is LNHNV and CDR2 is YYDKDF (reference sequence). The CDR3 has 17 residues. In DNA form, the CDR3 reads TGTGCCACCAGCAGGGCACGGACACTCGCGAACACCGGGGAGCTGTTTTTT. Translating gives CATSRARTLANTGELFF.

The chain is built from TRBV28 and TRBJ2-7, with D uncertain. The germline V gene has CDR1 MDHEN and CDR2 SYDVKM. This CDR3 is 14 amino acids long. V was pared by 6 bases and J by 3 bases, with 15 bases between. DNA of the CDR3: TGTGCCAGCAGCGAAGGCGGCGTTCTCTACGAGCAGTACTTC. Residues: CASSEGGVLYEQYF.

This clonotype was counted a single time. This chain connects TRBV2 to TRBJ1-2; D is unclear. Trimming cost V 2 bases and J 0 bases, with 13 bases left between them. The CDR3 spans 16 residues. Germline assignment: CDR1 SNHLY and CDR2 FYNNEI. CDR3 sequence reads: CASSEKGRPTNYGYTF. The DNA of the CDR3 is TGTGCCAGCAGTGAAAAGGGCAGGCCCACTAACTATGGCTACACCTTC.

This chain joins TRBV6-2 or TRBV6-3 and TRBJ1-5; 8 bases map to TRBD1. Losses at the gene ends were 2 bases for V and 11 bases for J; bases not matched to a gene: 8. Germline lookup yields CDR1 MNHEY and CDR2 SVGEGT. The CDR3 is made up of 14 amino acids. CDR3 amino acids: CASSYGAGGTAQHF. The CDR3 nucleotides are TGTGCCAGCAGTTACGGGGCAGGGGGCACGGCCCAGCATTTT.

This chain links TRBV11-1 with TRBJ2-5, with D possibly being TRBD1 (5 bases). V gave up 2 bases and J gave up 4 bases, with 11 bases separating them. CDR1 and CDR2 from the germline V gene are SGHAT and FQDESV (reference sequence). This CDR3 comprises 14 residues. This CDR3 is CASSLQGWAETQYF. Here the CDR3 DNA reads TGTGCCAGCAGCTTACAGGGTTGGGCAGAGACCCAGTACTTC.

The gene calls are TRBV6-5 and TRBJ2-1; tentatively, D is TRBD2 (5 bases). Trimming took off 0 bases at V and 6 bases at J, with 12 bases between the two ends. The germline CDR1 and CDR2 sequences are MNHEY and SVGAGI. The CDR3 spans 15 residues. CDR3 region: CASSYSGGSGNEQFF. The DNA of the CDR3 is TGTGCCAGCAGTTACTCTGGCGGCAGCGGCAATGAGCAGTTCTTC.